The next 3 T cell receptor beta chains were all read from a single sample in a study of molecular identifiers for immune sequencing clone quantification. Each CDR3 protein is one row after TCRdb ran MiXCR on the PCR reads. The table includes 60,000 to 70,000 distinct CDR3 sequences, around 17% detected once. The specimen was naive CD8+ T cells from blood, with Jurkat cell RNA spiked in. Subset of the sample: FACS-sorted CD8+CD4-CCR7+CD45RA+ naive T cells. These receptors were collected from a human donor in good health. Some libraries in this study had Jurkat cell RNA spiked in.

There are a few counts of this clonotype. The V gene is TRBV6-6, the J gene TRBJ2-7, with D uncertain. The V and J ends lost 8 bases and 4 bases respectively, with 6 bases between them. Germline-derived CDR1 and CDR2 are MNHNY and SVGAGI (reference sequence). CDR3 size: 10 residues. The CDR3 spells CASPNYEQYF. In DNA, the CDR3 is TGTGCCAGCCCCAATTACGAGCAGTACTTC.

For this clonotype: One end of the junction is discordant with germline, which a read error may explain. The rearrangement links TRBV7-7 to TRBJ2-3, with a tentative D call TRBD2 (6 bases). Germline CDR1 is SSHAT and CDR2 is FNYEAQ (reference sequence). This CDR3 has 14 amino acids. The CDR3 DNA is TGTGCTAGCAGCTATAGAGCACGGGGGGATACGCAGTATTTT. Its translation is CASSYRARGDTQYF.

This clonotype showed up many times. The chain employs TRBV5-6 and TRBJ2-7; perhaps TRBD1 as D (6 bases). From germline, CDR1 is SGHDT and CDR2 YYEEEE. The CDR3 covers 15 residues. Trimming stripped 0 bases from V and 1 base from J, with 11 bases between. This CDR3 reads CASSLAGTPSYEQYF. CDR3 bases: TGTGCCAGCAGCTTGGCCGGGACACCATCCTACGAGCAGTACTTC.